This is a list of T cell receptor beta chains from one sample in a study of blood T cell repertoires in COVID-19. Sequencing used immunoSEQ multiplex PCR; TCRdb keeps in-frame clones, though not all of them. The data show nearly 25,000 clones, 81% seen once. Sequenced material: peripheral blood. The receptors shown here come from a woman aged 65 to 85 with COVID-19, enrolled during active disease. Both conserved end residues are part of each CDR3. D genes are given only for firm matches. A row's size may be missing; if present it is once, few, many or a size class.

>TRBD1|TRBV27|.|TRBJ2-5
CASKSTGGEETQYF
TGTGCCAGCAAATCCACAGGGGGCGAGGAGACCCAGTACTTC
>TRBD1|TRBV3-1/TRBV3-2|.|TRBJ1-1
CASSQPLGQGGTEAFF
TGTGCCAGCAGCCAACCGCTAGGACAGGGAGGCACTGAAGCTTTCTTT
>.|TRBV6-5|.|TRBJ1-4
CASSYRGWDEKLFF
TGTGCCAGCAGTTACAGGGGTTGGGATGAAAAACTGTTTTTT
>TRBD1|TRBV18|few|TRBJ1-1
CASSPGTGAMRAFF
TGTGCCAGCTCCCCCGGGACAGGGGCTATGAGAGCTTTCTTT
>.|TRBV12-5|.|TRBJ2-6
CASGLGTGTSGANVLTF
TGTGCTAGTGGTCTAGGGACCGGGACATCTGGGGCCAACGTCCTGACTTTC
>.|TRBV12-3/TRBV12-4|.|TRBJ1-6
CASSFVRGAPLHF
TGTGCCAGCAGTTTTGTTCGGGGTGCTCCCCTCCACTTT
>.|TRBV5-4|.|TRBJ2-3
CASSLRVRAAADTQYF
TGTGCCAGCAGCTTGCGAGTCAGAGCGGCGGCAGATACGCAGTATTTT
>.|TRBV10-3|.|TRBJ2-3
CAIKTGRISTDTQYF
TGTGCCATCAAGACGGGAAGAATCAGCACAGATACGCAGTATTTT
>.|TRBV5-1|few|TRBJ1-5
CASSLAGIGNQPQHF
TGCGCCAGCAGCTTGGCAGGGATAGGCAATCAGCCCCAGCATTTT
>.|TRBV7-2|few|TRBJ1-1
CASSLRSRLNTEAFF
TGTGCCAGCAGCTTAAGATCACGGTTGAACACTGAAGCTTTCTTT
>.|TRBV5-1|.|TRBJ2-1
CASSFRDNSYNEQFF
TGCGCCAGCAGCTTCAGGGATAACTCCTACAATGAGCAGTTCTTC
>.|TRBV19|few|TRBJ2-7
CASSRGGAGQSSYEQYF
TGTGCCAGTAGTCGAGGAGGGGCGGGGCAGAGCTCCTACGAGCAGTACTTC
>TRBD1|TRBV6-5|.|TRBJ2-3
CASSRTGGFGDTQYF
TGTGCCAGCAGTCGGACAGGGGGCTTTGGAGATACGCAGTATTTT
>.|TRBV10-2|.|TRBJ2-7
CASSEPSPYEQYF
TGCGCCAGCAGTGAGCCTAGCCCCTACGAGCAGTACTTC
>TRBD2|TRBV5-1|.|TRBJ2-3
CASSPRGEGTDTQYF
TGCGCCAGCAGCCCCCGGGGGGAGGGTACAGATACGCAGTATTTT
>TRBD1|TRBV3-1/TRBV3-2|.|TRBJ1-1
CASSQQRTGGTEAFF
TGTGCCAGCAGCCAACAACGGACAGGAGGAACTGAAGCTTTCTTT
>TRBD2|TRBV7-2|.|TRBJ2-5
CASNLAGGSETQYF
TGTGCCAGCAACCTAGCGGGAGGATCTGAGACCCAGTACTTC
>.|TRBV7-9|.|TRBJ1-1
CASSLESTGRNTEAFF
TGTGCCAGCAGCTTAGAGTCGACAGGTAGGAACACTGAAGCTTTCTTT
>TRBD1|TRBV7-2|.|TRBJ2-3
CASSLGDRADTQYF
TGTGCCAGCAGCTTAGGGGACAGGGCAGATACGCAGTATTTT
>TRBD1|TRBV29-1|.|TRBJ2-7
CSVEKVGTASYEQYF
TGCAGCGTTGAAAAAGTCGGGACAGCGTCCTACGAGCAGTACTTC
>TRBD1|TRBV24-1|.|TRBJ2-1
CATSDPGQGGDEQFF
TGTGCCACCAGTGACCCGGGACAGGGTGGGGATGAGCAGTTCTTC
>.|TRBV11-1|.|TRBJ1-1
CASSLSRVGTEAFF
TGTGCCAGCAGCTTAAGCAGGGTAGGGACTGAAGCTTTCTTT
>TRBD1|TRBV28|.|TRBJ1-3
CASSLRGQGGDTIYF
TGTGCCAGCAGTTTAAGGGGGCAGGGTGGGGACACCATATATTTT
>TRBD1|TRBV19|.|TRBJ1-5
CASRDREGRNQPQHF
TGTGCCAGTAGGGACAGGGAGGGGAGGAATCAGCCCCAGCATTTT
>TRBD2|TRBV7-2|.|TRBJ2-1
CASSFASAGGGNEQFF
TGTGCCAGCAGCTTTGCCTCTGCGGGGGGGGGCAATGAGCAGTTCTTC
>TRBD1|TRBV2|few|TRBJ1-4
CASMGTENEKLFF
TGTGCCAGCATGGGGACAGAGAATGAAAAACTGTTTTTT
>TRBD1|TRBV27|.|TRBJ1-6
CASRFRGRNSPLHF
TGTGCCAGCAGGTTCAGGGGGCGCAATTCACCCCTCCACTTT
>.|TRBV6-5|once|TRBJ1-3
CASRVASGNTIYF
TGTGCCAGCAGAGTAGCTTCTGGAAACACCATATATTTT
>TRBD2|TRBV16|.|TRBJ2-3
CASSPSSGDTDTQYF
TGTGCCAGCAGCCCCTCCAGCGGGGACACAGATACGCAGTATTTT
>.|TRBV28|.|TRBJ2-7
CASSLSAGISPREQYF
TGTGCCAGCAGTTTATCCGCCGGGATATCCCCTCGCGAGCAGTACTTC
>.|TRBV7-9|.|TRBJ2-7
CASSPTGVAEQYF
TGTGCCAGCAGCCCCACGGGGGTCGCCGAGCAGTACTTC
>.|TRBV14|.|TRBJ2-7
CASSQDTRTNPYF
TGTGCCAGCAGCCAAGATACCAGGACAAATCCGTACTTC
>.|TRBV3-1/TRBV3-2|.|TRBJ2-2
CASSQDWTVSTGELFF
TGTGCCAGCAGCCAAGATTGGACAGTAAGCACCGGGGAGCTGTTTTTT
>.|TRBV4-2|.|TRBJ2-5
CASSQGIDTEIQETQYF
TGTGCCAGCAGCCAAGGGATTGATACGGAGATACAAGAGACCCAGTACTTC
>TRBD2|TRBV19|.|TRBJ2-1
CASSRGGAGGPDEQFF
TGTGCCAGTAGCCGCGGGGGAGCGGGAGGTCCAGATGAGCAGTTCTTC
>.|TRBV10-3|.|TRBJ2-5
CAIHKGGQETQYF
TGTGCCATCCACAAAGGGGGACAAGAGACCCAGTACTTC
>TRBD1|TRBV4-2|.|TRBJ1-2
CASSQRTGSDYGYTF
TGTGCCAGCAGCCAGCGGACAGGCTCAGACTATGGCTACACCTTC
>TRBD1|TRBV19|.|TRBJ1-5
CASSMRQGRRNQPQHF
TGTGCCAGTAGTATGCGACAGGGTCGACGCAATCAGCCCCAGCATTTT
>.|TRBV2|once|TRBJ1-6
CASSEAPRWAGSPLHF
TGTGCCAGCAGTGAAGCCCCTCGATGGGCAGGTTCACCCCTCCACTTT
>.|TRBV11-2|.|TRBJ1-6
CASRGGRTYNSPLHF
TGTGCCAGCAGGGGGGGGAGAACCTATAATTCACCCCTCCACTTT
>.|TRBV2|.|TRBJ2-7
CASRRTILSYEQYF
TGTGCCAGCAGACGGACAATCCTCTCCTACGAGCAGTACTTC
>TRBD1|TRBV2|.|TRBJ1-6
CASRGTGTGGALSSYNSPLHF
TGTGCCAGCAGGGGGACCGGGACAGGAGGTGCTTTGAGCTCCTATAATTCACCCCTCCACTTT
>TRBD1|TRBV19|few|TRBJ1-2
CASSISQGAANYGYTF
TGTGCCAGTAGTATCTCACAGGGGGCGGCTAACTATGGCTACACCTTC
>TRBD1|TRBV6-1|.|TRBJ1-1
CASSPPGTGHTEAFF
TGTGCCAGCAGTCCACCTGGGACAGGACACACTGAAGCTTTCTTT
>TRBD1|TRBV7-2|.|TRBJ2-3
CASSLAGDRVTDTQYF
TGTGCCAGCAGCTTAGCCGGGGACAGGGTCACAGATACGCAGTATTTT
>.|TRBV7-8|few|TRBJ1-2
CASSPGGALTNYGYTF
TGTGCCAGCAGCCCGGGGGGCGCTCTTACTAACTATGGCTACACCTTC
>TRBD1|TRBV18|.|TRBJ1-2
CASSPDLTGGNGYTF
TGTGCCAGCTCACCAGACTTAACAGGGGGCAATGGCTACACCTTC
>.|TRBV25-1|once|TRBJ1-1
CASTRGITEAFF
TGTGCCAGCACCAGGGGCATTACTGAAGCTTTCTTT
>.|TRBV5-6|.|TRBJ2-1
CASSWGTGNEQFF
TGTGCCAGCAGCTGGGGGACTGGGAATGAGCAGTTCTTC
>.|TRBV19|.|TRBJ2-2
CASSVGTGGGRGTGELFF
TGTGCCAGTAGTGTCGGGACAGGAGGGGGGAGGGGCACCGGGGAGCTGTTTTTT
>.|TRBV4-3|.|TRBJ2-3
CASSQGFRSSTDTQYF
TGCGCCAGCAGCCAAGGCTTTAGATCTAGCACAGATACGCAGTATTTT
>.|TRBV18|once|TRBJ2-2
CASSPIRAGELFF
TGTGCCAGCTCACCTATCAGGGCCGGGGAGCTGTTTTTT
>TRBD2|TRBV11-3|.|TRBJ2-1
CASSLGAGGYNEQFF
TGTGCCAGCAGCTTAGGAGCGGGGGGGTACAATGAGCAGTTCTTC
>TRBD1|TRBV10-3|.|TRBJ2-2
CAIRGDRDTGELFF
TGTGCCATCAGGGGGGACAGGGACACCGGGGAGCTGTTTTTT
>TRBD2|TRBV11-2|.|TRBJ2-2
CASSLGLAGDTGELFF
TGTGCCAGCAGCTTAGGCCTAGCGGGGGATACCGGGGAGCTGTTTTTT